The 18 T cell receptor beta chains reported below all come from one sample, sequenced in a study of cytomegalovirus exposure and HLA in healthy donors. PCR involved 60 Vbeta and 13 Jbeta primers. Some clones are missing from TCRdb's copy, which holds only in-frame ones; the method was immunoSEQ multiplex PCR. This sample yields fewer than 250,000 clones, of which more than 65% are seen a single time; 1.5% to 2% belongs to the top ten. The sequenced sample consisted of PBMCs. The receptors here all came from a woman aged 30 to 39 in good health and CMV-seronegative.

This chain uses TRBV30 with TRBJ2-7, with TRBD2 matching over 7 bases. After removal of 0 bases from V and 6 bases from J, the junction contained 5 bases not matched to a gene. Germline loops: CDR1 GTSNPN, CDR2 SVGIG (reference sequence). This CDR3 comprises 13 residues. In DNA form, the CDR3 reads TGTGCCTGGAGTGTGGATAGGGAGGGCGAGCAGTACTTC. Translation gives CAWSVDREGEQYF.

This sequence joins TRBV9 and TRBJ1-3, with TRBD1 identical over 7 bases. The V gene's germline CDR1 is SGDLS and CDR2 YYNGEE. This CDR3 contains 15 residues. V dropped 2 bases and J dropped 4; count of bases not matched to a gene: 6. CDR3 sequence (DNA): TGTGCCAGCAGCGTTGACAGGGCCTACGGAAACACCATATATTTT. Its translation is CASSVDRAYGNTIYF. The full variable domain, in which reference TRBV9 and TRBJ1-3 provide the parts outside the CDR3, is DSGVTQTPKHLITATGQRVTLRCSPRSGDLSVYWYQQSLDQGLQFLIQYYNGEERAKGNILERFSAQQFPDLHSELNLSSLELGDSALYFCASSVDRAYGNTIYFGEGSWLTVV.

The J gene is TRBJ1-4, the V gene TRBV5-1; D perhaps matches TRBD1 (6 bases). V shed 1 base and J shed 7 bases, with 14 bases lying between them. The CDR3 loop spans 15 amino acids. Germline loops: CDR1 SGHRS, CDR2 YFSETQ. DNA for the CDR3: TGCGCCAGCAGCTTGATATCAGGGGAGGGTGAAAAACTGTTTTTT. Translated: CASSLISGEGEKLFF.

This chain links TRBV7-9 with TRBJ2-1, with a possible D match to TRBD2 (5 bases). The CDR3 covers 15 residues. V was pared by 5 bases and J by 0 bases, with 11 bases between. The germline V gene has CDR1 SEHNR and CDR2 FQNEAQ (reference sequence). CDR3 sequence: CASSLSVISYNEQFF. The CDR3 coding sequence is TGTGCCAGCAGCCTTAGCGTTATCTCCTACAATGAGCAGTTCTTC.

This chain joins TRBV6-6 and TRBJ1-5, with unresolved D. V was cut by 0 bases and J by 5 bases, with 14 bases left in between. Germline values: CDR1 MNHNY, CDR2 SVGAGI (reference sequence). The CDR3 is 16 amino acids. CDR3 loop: CASSYSMARQDQPQHF. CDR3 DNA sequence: TGTGCCAGCAGTTACTCGATGGCCAGGCAGGATCAGCCCCAGCATTTT.

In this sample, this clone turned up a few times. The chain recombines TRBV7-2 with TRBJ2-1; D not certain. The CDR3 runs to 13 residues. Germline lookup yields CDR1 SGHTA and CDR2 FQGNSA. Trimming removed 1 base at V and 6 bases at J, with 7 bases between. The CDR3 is CASSLGAANEQFF. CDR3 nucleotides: TGTGCCAGCAGCTTAGGGGCCGCCAATGAGCAGTTCTTC.

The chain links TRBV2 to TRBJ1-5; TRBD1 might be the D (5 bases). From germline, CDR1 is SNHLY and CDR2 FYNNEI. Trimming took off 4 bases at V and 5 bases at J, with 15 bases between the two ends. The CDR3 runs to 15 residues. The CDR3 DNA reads TGTGCCAGCAGTGTAGGGACTGCAAGGGATCAGCCCCAGCATTTT. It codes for CASSVGTARDQPQHF.

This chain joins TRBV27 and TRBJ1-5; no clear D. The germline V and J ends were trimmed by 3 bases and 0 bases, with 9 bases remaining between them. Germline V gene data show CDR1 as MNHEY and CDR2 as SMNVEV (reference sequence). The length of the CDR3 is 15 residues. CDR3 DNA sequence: TGTGCCAGCAGTTTGAGCCCGTATAGCAATCAGCCCCAGCATTTT. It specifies CASSLSPYSNQPQHF.

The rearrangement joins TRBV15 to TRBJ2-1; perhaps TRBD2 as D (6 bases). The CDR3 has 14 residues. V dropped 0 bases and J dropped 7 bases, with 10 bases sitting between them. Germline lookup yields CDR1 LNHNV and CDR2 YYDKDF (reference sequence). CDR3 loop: CATSRDGSSNEQFF. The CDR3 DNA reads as TGTGCCACCAGCAGAGACGGGAGTTCTAATGAGCAGTTCTTC.

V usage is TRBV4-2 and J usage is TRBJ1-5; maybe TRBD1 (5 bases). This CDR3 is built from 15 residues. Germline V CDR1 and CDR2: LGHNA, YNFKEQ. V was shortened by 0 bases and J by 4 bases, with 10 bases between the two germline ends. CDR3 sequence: CASSQELGGNQPQHF. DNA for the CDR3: TGTGCCAGCAGCCAAGAATTGGGGGGGAATCAGCCCCAGCATTTT.

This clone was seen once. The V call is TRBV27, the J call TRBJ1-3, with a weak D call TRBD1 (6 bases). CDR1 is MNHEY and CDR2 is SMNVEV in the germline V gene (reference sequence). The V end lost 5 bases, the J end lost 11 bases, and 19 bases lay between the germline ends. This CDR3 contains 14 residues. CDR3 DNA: TGTGCCAGCAGTACGTACAGGGAAGAAGGTGCCATATATTTT. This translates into CASSTYREEGAIYF.

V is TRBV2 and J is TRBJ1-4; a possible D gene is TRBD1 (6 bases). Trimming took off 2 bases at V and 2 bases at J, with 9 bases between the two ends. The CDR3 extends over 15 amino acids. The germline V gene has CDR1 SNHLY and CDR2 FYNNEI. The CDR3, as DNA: TGTGCCAGCAGTGAACTGCAGGGGACTAATGAAAAACTGTTTTTT. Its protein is CASSELQGTNEKLFF.

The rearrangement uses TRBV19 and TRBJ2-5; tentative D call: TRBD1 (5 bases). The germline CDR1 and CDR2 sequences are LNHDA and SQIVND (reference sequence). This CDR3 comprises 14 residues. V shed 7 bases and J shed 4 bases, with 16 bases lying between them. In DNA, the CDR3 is TGTGCCAGTACCCCCCACGGTGGGGCAGAGACCCAGTACTTC. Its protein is CASTPHGGAETQYF.

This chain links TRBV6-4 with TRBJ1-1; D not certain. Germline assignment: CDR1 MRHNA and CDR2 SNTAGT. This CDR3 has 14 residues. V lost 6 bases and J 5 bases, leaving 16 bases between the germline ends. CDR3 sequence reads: CASRPSGIGTEAFF. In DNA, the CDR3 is TGTGCCAGCAGACCCTCGGGGATTGGGACTGAAGCTTTCTTT.

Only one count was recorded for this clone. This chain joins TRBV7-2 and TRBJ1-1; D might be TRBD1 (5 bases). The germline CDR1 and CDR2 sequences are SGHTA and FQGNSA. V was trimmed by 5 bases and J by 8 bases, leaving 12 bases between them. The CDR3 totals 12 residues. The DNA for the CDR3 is TGTGCCAGCAGCCCAGCAGGGCGGGAAGCTTTCTTT. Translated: CASSPAGREAFF.

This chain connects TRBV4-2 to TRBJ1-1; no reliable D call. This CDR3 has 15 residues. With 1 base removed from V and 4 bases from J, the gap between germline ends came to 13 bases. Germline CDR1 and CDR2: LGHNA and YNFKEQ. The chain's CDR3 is CASSQGEEGSTEAFF. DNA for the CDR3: TGTGCCAGCAGCCAAGGGGAGGAAGGTAGCACTGAAGCTTTCTTT.

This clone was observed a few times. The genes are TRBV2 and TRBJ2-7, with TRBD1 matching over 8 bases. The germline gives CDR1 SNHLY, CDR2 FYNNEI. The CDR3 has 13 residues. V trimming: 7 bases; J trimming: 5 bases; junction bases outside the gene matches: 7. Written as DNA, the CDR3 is TGTGCCAGCATGAGGGACAGGTCCCACGAGCAGTACTTC. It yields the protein CASMRDRSHEQYF.

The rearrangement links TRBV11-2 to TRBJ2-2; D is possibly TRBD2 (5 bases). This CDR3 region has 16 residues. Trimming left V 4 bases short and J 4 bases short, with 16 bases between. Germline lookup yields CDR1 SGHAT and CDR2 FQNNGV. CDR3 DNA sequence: TGTGCCAGCAGCTCCAACGGGGTTTGGGGCACCGGGGAGCTGTTTTTT. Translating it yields CASSSNGVWGTGELFF.